The present entry profiles one TCR beta chain with its context. The antigen is unknown. These data originate in a study of T cells after yellow fever vaccination. Study-level findings and limits: The CD4 compartment and the CD8 compartment contained a small share of clonotypes in common. Detected again after the booster were most primary-vaccination clones, at 95% to 96% CD4 and about 90% CD8.

TCRdb reprocessed the 5' RACE reads with MiXCR, giving one entry per CDR3 protein. The sample contains roughly 330,000 distinct CDR3 sequences, approximately 4.2% of which appear only once. The germline gives CDR1 LGHNA, CDR2 YNFKEQ. This CDR3 is built from 17 residues. V was cut by 0 bases and J by 5 bases, with 18 bases left in between. The gene calls are TRBV4-2 and TRBJ2-3; D possibly corresponds to TRBD2 (5 bases). This TCR was recovered from a man aged 18-30 years who received the YFV17D yellow fever vaccine. This specimen was PBMCs, taken 5 days after the yellow fever booster vaccination. The CDR3 DNA reads TGTGCCAGCAGCCAAGAAACCTCTAGGGTTGCGGGAGATACGCAGTATTTT. It translates to CASSQETSRVAGDTQYF.